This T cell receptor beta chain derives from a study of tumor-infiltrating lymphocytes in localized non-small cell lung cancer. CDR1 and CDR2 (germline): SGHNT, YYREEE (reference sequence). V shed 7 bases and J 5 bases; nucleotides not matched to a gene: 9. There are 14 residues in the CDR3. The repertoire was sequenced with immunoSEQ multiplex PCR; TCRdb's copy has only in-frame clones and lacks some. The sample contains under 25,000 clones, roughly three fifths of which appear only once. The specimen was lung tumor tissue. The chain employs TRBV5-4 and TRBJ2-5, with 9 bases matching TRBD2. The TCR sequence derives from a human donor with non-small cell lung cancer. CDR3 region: CASDAGAGGETQYF. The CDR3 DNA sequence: TGTGCCAGCGACGCCGGGGCGGGAGGGGAGACCCAGTACTTC. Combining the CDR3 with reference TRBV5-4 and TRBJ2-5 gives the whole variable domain ETGVTQSPTHLIKTRGQQVTLRCSSQSGHNTVSWYQQALGQGPQFIFQYYREEENGRGNFPPRFSGLQFPNYSSELNVNALELDDSALYLCASDAGAGGETQYFGPGTRLLVL.